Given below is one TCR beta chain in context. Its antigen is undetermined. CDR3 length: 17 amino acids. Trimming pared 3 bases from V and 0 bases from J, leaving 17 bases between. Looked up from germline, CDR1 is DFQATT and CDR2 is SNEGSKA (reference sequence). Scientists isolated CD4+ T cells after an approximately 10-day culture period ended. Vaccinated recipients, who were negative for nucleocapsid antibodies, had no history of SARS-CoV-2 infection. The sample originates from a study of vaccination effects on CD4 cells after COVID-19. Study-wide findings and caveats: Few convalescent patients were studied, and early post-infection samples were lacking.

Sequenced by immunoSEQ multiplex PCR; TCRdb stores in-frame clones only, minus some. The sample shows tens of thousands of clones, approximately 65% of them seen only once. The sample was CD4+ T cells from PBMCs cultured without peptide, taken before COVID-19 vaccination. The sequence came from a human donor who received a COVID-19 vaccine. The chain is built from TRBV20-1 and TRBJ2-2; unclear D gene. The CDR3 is CSASGGGGLANTGELFF. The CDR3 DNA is TGCAGTGCTAGTGGTGGTGGCGGCCTCGCGAACACCGGGGAGCTGTTTTTT.